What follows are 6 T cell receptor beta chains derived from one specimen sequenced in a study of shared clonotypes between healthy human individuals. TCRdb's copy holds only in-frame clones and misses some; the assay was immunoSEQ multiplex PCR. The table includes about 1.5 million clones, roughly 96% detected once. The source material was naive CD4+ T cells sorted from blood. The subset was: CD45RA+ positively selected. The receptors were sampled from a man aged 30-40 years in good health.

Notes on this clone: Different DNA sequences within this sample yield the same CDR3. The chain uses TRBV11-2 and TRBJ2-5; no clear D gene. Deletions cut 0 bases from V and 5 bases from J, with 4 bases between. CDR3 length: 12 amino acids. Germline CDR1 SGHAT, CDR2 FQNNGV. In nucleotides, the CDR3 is TGTGCCAGCAGCTTAGACTTGGAGACCCAGTACTTC. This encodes CASSLDLETQYF.

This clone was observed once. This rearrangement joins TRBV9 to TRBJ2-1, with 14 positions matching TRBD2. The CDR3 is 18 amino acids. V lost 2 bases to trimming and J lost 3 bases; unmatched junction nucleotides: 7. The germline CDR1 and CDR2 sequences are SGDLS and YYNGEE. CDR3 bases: TGTGCCAGCAGCGTCACCCGGGGACTAGCGGGAGTCTACAATGAGCAGTTCTTC. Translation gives CASSVTRGLAGVYNEQFF.

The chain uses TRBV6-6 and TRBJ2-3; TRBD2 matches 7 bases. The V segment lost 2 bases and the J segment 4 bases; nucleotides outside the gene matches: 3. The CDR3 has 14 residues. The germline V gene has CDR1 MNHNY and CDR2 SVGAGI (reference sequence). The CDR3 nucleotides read TGTGCCAGCAGTTACGTGGCGGGAGCAGATACGCAGTATTTT. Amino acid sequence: CASSYVAGADTQYF.

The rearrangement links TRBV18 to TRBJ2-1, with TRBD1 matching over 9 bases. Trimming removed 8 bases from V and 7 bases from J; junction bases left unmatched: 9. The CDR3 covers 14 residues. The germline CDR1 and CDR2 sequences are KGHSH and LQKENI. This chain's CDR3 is CASIPGQGRNEQFF. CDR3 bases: TGTGCCAGCATACCGGGACAGGGTCGGAATGAGCAGTTCTTC.

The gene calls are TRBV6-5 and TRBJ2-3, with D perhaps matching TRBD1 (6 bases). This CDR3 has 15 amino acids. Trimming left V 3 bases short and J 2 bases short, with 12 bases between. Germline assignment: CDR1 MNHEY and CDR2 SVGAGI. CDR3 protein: CASSYGTGNTDTQYF. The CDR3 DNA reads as TGTGCCAGCAGTTATGGTACAGGGAACACAGATACGCAGTATTTT.

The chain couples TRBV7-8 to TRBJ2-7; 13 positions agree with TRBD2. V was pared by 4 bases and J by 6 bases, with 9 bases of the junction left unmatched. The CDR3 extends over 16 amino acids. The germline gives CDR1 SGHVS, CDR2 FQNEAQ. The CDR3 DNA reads TGTGCCAGCAGCTACCGGACTAGCGGGAGTTTGGGCGAGCAGTACTTC. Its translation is CASSYRTSGSLGEQYF.